This T cell receptor (beta chain) was captured in a study of T cells in Graves' hyperthyroidism and ophthalmopathy. The length of the CDR3 is 18 residues. Germline assignment: CDR1 SGDLS and CDR2 YYNGEE. J lost 3 bases, V lost 4 bases, and 6 bases had no gene match. Study-wide findings and caveats: Blood samples included most of the expanded thyroid clonotypes exceeding 0.001. Classification by a 13 V-J model distinguished ophthalmopathy from stable hyperthyroidism.

Enrolled ophthalmopathy patients presented with a Clinical Activity Score of at least 3, a NOSPECS grade of at least 4, and disease duration under 3 months. This sample holds PBMCs from approximately 10 ml fresh peripheral blood. Amplified TCR beta CDR3 regions came from RNA transcripts. RT-PCR in the first round (using the HTBI primer set) targeted the TCR CDR3. TCRdb reprocessed the multiplex PCR reads via MiXCR and lists one record per CDR3 protein. The table has fewer than 750,000 distinct CDR3 sequences, 14% to 15% seen once. Of note for this clonotype: Its antigen remains unidentified.

What was sequenced was blood. The sequence derives from a woman aged 40 to 49 with Graves' ophthalmopathy. The chain combines TRBV9 with TRBJ2-2; 16 bases fit TRBD2. The CDR3 DNA reads TGTGCCAGCAGCTCAAGGGGACTAGCGGGAGGGGACACCGGGGAGCTGTTTTTT. Amino acids: CASSSRGLAGGDTGELFF.